A single T cell receptor (beta chain) is shown here with its context. CDR1 and CDR2 (germline): SEHNR, FQNEAQ (reference sequence). The CDR3 is 15 residues long. The V segment lost 3 bases and the J segment 4 bases; nucleotides outside the gene matches: 5. The data originate from a study of blood T cell repertoires in COVID-19. Per the study methods: The authors estimated nucleated cell counts from reference gene primer amplification. Assay: immunoSEQ multiplex PCR; the TCRdb copy retains only in-frame clones and omits some. That table furnishes V, J and clone size, whereas the DNA furnished D and trimming. There are some 460,000 clones in the sample; approximately 86% occur only once, and 0.7% lies in the top ten. Cohorts were assigned according to the clinical history that participants reported.

This sequence was found in a woman younger than 30 who had recovered from COVID-19. The source material was PBMCs or T cells enriched from blood (not recorded which). The gene calls are TRBV7-9 and TRBJ2-5, with TRBD2 matching over 10 bases. CDR3 sequence reads: CASSLSGGAVETQYF. CDR3 sequence (DNA): TGTGCCAGCAGCTTGAGCGGGGGGGCCGTAGAGACCCAGTACTTC.